Included here is one TCR beta chain sequence, with context. There is no known antigen for this receptor. Base-call qualities are not available, and no considerably larger clone is one nucleotide away. This specimen belongs to a study of blood T cell repertoires in COVID-19 (dated by TCRdb to 2018 to 2020). Context from the whole study: Samples from collaborators originated in the United States, Italy and Spain and spanned both the acute and convalescent phases of COVID-19. Deeply sampled blood TCRbeta repertoires from subjects exposed to, actively infected with, or recovered from COVID-19 were included in the dataset. Where available, HLA class I and class II types were taken from metadata supplied by the sample provider and were not determined by assay-based typing. A freely available public database, intended as a resource for researchers studying the immune response to SARS-CoV-2, is where the repertoires were released. The samples were drawn from the first 160 participants of the ongoing ImmuneRACE study and from more than 1,000 subjects provided by 6 global collaborators. The material from the prospective study consisted of cDNA or gDNA derived from T cells, B-cell-depleted T cells, or PBMCs. The sample metadata nearly always contained a de-identified subject ID, COVID-19 status, age in years and sex.

The V and J ends are trimmed by 0 bases and 0 bases, leaving 5 bases between them. The cysteine opens and the phenylalanine closes a CDR3 of 14 amino acids. This entry keeps only the CDR3 DNA: 42 bases, framed from base 1. As encoded in the germline V gene, CDR1 is ENHRY while CDR2 is SYGVKD. Whole blood was collected in K2EDTA tubes by collaborating institutions according to the institutions' own protocols. For TCRbeta analysis, collaborators shipped samples in one of three forms: frozen whole blood, isolated PBMCs, or DNA extracted from either of those sample types. The paper as a whole reports these results and caveats: How much clinical and demographic metadata was included differed by source and by participant, and the metadata was provided uncurated.

TCRbeta CDR3 regions were amplified from genomic DNA using the immunoSEQ Assay, a bias-controlled multiplex PCR. From the authors' description of their analysis: The number of nucleated cells in each sample was estimated from the amplification of reference gene primers within the assay. To quantify the absolute abundance of each unique TCRbeta CDR3 rearrangement, sequence reads were collapsed and filtered. Productive Simpson clonality was computed per sample as the square root of Simpson's diversity index over productive rearrangements. The table was pulled from immuneACCESS by TCRdb, which kept in-frame rearrangements only. Such tables lose some clones; where checked, under half of the loss comes from unresolved V genes, and the rest has no known cause. D and trimming come from the DNA, and the V and J calls and clone size come from that table. For this sample the table gives 250,000 to 300,000 clones, of which about nine tenths were detected only once. Together, the top ten hold 3% of the sample.

The rearranged chain carries TRBV10-3 and TRBJ1-1; the D gene identity is not certain. The sequence was collected from a woman aged 30 to 39 with active or convalescent COVID-19. Sequences were obtained from peripheral blood. The CDR3: CAISESSVNTEAFF. The bases read TGTGCCATCAGTGAGTCGAGTGTGAACACTGAAGCTTTCTTT.